This T cell receptor beta chain comes out of a study of blood T cells in healthy people across ages. The CDR3 spans 15 residues. Remarks on this clonotype: The antigen is not known. Its ends do not fully match the called genes, so a read error is possible.

Together with a sample-barcoded 5' primer, a J-beta primer mix was included in a second PCR lasting roughly 6 to 12 cycles. Carrying 12 random nucleotides, a template-switch adaptor labeled each individual cDNA molecule. Using its own MiXCR run on the 5' RACE reads, TCRdb lists one record per CDR3 protein. The table records 850,000 to 950,000 distinct CDR3 sequences, 25% to 30% of them present only once. Overall study findings and caveats: Roughly linearly, TCR beta diversity per million T cells fell as age increased.

This receptor was identified in a woman aged 80 or over in good health. The sequencing input was blood. This chain links TRBV12-3 or TRBV12-4 with TRBJ1-5; D gene uncertain. CDR3 in amino acids: CASSFRSGVGQPRHF. CDR3 nucleotide sequence: TGTGCCAGCAGTTTCCGGTCCGGGGTTGGCCAGCCCCGGCATTTT.